One sample yielded the 14 T cell receptor beta chains listed below, sequenced in a study of blood T cell repertoires in COVID-19. The table came from immunoSEQ multiplex PCR; TCRdb's copy has only in-frame clones and leaves some out. The sample consists of some 200,000 clones, approximately 85% of them appearing once. Sequencing used peripheral blood. These receptors were collected from a woman aged 55 to 70 with acute or convalescent COVID-19.

The chain employs TRBV27 and TRBJ1-2; TRBD1 matches 7 bases. From germline, CDR1 is MNHEY and CDR2 SMNVEV (reference sequence). The CDR3 is 13 residues long. V was pared by 11 bases and J by 0 bases, with 6 bases of the junction left unmatched. The CDR3 DNA reads as TGTGCCGTGTCCGACAGGGCTAACTATGGCTACACCTTC. This translates into CAVSDRANYGYTF.

The chain employs TRBV19 and TRBJ2-1, with D possibly matching TRBD2 (6 bases). V was shortened by 7 bases and J by 0 bases, with 16 bases between the two germline ends. CDR1 and CDR2 (germline): LNHDA, SQIVND (reference sequence). This CDR3 has 16 amino acids. CDR3 DNA: TGTGCCAGTAAGATGTTTGGGGGGAACTCCTACAATGAGCAGTTCTTC. It is translated as CASKMFGGNSYNEQFF.

In regard to this clone: One end of the junction fails to match germline, which may point to a read error. V gene TRBV4-1 combines with J gene TRBJ2-1; TRBD2 matches at 12 bases. The CDR3 is 13 amino acids. In germline, CDR1 is MGHRA, CDR2 YSYEKL. The CDR3 here is CASSQGPSGRVVF. CDR3 DNA: TGCGCCAGCAGCCAAGGCCCTAGCGGGAGGGTGGTCTTC.

The chain has TRBV19 and TRBJ1-5, with TRBD1 identical over 11 bases. CDR1 is LNHDA, CDR2 SQIVND, per germline (reference sequence). The CDR3 totals 17 residues. The trim removed 1 base at V and 8 bases at J, leaving 10 bases unmatched. The CDR3: CASSIAGTGGSTKPQHF. In DNA form, the CDR3 reads TGTGCCAGTAGTATAGCGGGGACAGGGGGTTCAACGAAGCCCCAGCATTTT.

This chain connects TRBV29-1 to TRBJ2-3; perhaps TRBD2 as D (6 bases). The CDR3 extends over 13 amino acids. The V gene's germline CDR1 is SQVTM and CDR2 ANQGSEA. V lost 7 bases and J lost 4, with 15 bases in between. CDR3 sequence: CSGRLGGADTQYF. CDR3 nucleotides: TGCAGCGGACGACTTGGAGGGGCAGATACGCAGTATTTT.

The chain is built from TRBV28 and TRBJ2-7; D is unclear. The V gene's germline CDR1 is MDHEN and CDR2 SYDVKM. V was clipped by 5 bases and J by 1 base, with 9 bases between them. The CDR3 is 13 residues long. The CDR3 reads CASSPTVSYEQYF. CDR3 bases: TGTGCCAGCAGTCCAACAGTTTCCTACGAGCAGTACTTC.

The V and J genes are TRBV11-2 and TRBJ2-2; TRBD1 might be the D (6 bases). Trimming left V 5 bases short and J 2 bases short, with 12 bases between. Germline-derived CDR1 and CDR2 are SGHAT and FQNNGV. The CDR3 has 15 residues. CDR3 sequence: CASSTGTLNTGELFF. The CDR3 coding sequence is TGTGCCAGCAGCACCGGGACACTAAACACCGGGGAGCTGTTTTTT. The whole variable domain, remainder taken from reference TRBV11-2 and TRBJ2-2, is EAGVAQSPRYKIIEKRQSVAFWCNPISGHATLYWYQQILGQGPKLLIQFQNNGVVDDSQLPKDRFSAERLKGVDSTLKIQPAKLEDSAVYLCASSTGTLNTGELFFGEGSRLTVL.

This chain joins TRBV2 and TRBJ2-5, with D perhaps matching TRBD2 (6 bases). The CDR3 is made up of 14 amino acids. Germline CDR1 is SNHLY and CDR2 is FYNNEI. Between the trimmed V and J ends, which lost 6 bases and 3 bases, there was a span of 14 bases. The CDR3 reads CASRETSWEETQYF. The CDR3 DNA is TGTGCCAGCAGGGAGACTAGTTGGGAAGAGACCCAGTACTTC.

The chain links TRBV9 to TRBJ2-7; 9 bases fit TRBD2. Trimming cost V 3 bases and J 7 bases; bases outside gene matches: 11. The CDR3 totals 15 residues. Germline lookup yields CDR1 SGDLS and CDR2 YYNGEE. CDR3 DNA sequence: TGTGCCAGCAGCGGTTCCGGGACTAGCTTGAGGGAGCAGTACTTC. Residues: CASSGSGTSLREQYF. Complete variable domain (other parts from reference TRBV9 and TRBJ2-7): DSGVTQTPKHLITATGQRVTLRCSPRSGDLSVYWYQQSLDQGLQFLIQYYNGEERAKGNILERFSAQQFPDLHSELNLSSLELGDSALYFCASSGSGTSLREQYFGPGTRLTVT.

CDR3 amino acids: CASTGGFTSGNTIYF. As DNA, the CDR3 is TGTGCCAGCACAGGGGGGTTCACCTCTGGAAACACCATATATTTT. The chain combines TRBV28 with TRBJ1-3, with 7 positions matching TRBD1. CDR3 length: 15 amino acids. V was pared by 7 bases and J by 0 bases, with 6 bases of the junction left unmatched. The germline CDR1 and CDR2 sequences are MDHEN and SYDVKM.

The chain employs TRBV2 and TRBJ1-2; 8 bases agree with TRBD1. CDR3 length: 16 amino acids. J gave up 2 bases and V 7 bases, and 12 bases lay outside the gene matches. In germline, CDR1 is SNHLY, CDR2 FYNNEI. CDR3 in amino acids: CASMEPEGQANYGYTF. The CDR3 DNA follows: TGTGCCAGCATGGAACCAGAGGGACAGGCCAACTATGGCTACACCTTC.

J is TRBJ2-1 and V is TRBV5-1; 7 nucleotides agree with TRBD2. Germline trimming cut 0 bases from V and 9 bases from J; bases unmatched to any gene: 9. The CDR3 length is 15 residues. CDR1 and CDR2 from the germline V gene are SGHRS and YFSETQ. This CDR3 reads CASSLDGSGWAEQFF. For the CDR3, the DNA is TGCGCCAGCAGCTTGGATGGTAGCGGGTGGGCTGAGCAGTTCTTC. Complete variable domain (other parts from reference TRBV5-1 and TRBJ2-1): KAGVTQTPRYLIKTRGQQVTLSCSPISGHRSVSWYQQTPGQGLQFLFEYFSETQRNKGNFPGRFSGRQFSNSRSEMNVSTLELGDSALYLCASSLDGSGWAEQFFGPGTRLTVL.

The genes are TRBV4-1 and TRBJ2-7, with 10 nucleotides matching TRBD2. There are 15 residues in the CDR3. CDR1 MGHRA and CDR2 YSYEKL come from the germline V gene. Trimming at V came to 0 bases and at J to 4 bases, leaving 3 bases not matched to a gene. This CDR3 reads CASSQEASGSYEQYV. The CDR3, as DNA: TGCGCCAGCAGCCAAGAGGCTAGCGGGAGTTACGAGCAGTACGTC.

This clone was counted once. The chain recombines TRBV27 with TRBJ1-5, with a tentative D call TRBD1 (6 bases). Trimming left V 5 bases short and J 7 bases short, with 15 bases between. This CDR3 is built from 14 residues. Germline CDR1 is MNHEY and CDR2 is SMNVEV (reference sequence). CDR3 bases: TGTGCCAGCAGTCTCGACTCGGGGGGCCAGCCCCAGCATTTT. Translating it yields CASSLDSGGQPQHF.